These 13 T cell receptor beta chains were sequenced from one sample in a study of blood T cell repertoires in COVID-19. TCRdb's copy holds only in-frame clones and misses some; the assay was immunoSEQ multiplex PCR. The data hold 45,000 to 65,000 clones, with approximately 86% observed a single time. Source material: peripheral blood. The receptors here all came from a man aged 40-49 years with acute or convalescent COVID-19.

This sequence joins TRBV5-5 and TRBJ1-4; D call uncertain. The germline V gene encodes CDR1 SGHKS and CDR2 YYEKEE (reference sequence). This CDR3 spans 14 amino acids. The germline V and J ends were trimmed by 5 bases and 8 bases, with 16 bases remaining between them. In DNA, the CDR3 is TGTGCCAGCAGACCTCGAAACGGGATCGAAAAACTGTTTTTT. This codes for CASRPRNGIEKLFF.

The rearrangement uses TRBV5-1 and TRBJ2-3; 7 nucleotides line up with TRBD1. The CDR3 sequence is 15 residues long. J was trimmed by 2 bases and V by 4 bases; bases with no gene match: 7. Germline lookup yields CDR1 SGHRS and CDR2 YFSETQ. The CDR3 DNA is TGCGCCAGCAGCCCCGGCGACAGGGCCACAGATACGCAGTATTTT. Translation gives CASSPGDRATDTQYF.

The V call is TRBV30, the J call TRBJ1-3, with D uncertain. The germline gives CDR1 GTSNPN, CDR2 SVGIG (reference sequence). V gave up 2 bases and J gave up 5 bases, with 7 bases separating them. CDR3 size: 12 residues. The CDR3 nucleotides are TGTGCCTGGAGTCTACGAAGAAACACCATATATTTT. Protein: CAWSLRRNTIYF. Supplemented by reference TRBV30 and TRBJ1-3, the full variable domain reads SQTIHQWPATLVQPVGSPLSLECTVEGTSNPNLYWYRQAAGRGLQLLFYSVGIGQISSEVPQNLSASRPQDRQFILSSKKLLLSDSGFYLCAWSLRRNTIYFGEGSWLTVV.

This chain connects TRBV7-6 to TRBJ1-1, with 9 bases identical to TRBD1. Germline CDR1 is SGHVS and CDR2 is FNYEAQ. The CDR3 totals 13 residues. The V gene end was trimmed by 1 base and the J gene end by 9 bases; junction bases not matched to a gene: 3. This chain's CDR3 is CASSLDGQGKAFF. In DNA, the CDR3 is TGTGCCAGCAGCTTAGACGGACAGGGGAAAGCTTTCTTT.

This chain uses TRBV19 with TRBJ1-2; D is uncertain. This CDR3 is 14 amino acids long. V lost 1 base to trimming and J lost 6 bases, with 12 bases between them. CDR1 and CDR2 (germline): LNHDA, SQIVND (reference sequence). CDR3 nucleotide sequence: TGTGCCAGTAGTATAGTGGGCCCGACGGATGGCTACACCTTC. It translates to CASSIVGPTDGYTF.

Only one count was recorded for this clone. V and J are TRBV19 and TRBJ2-2; 11 positions match TRBD2. Germline CDR1 and CDR2: LNHDA and SQIVND (reference sequence). The CDR3 contains 17 residues. The junction had 4 bases not matched to a gene; V was cut back by 0 bases and J by 4 bases. The CDR3 loop is CASSIDLAGGRTGELFF. In DNA form, the CDR3 reads TGTGCCAGTAGTATAGATCTAGCGGGGGGCCGCACCGGGGAGCTGTTTTTT.

The V gene is TRBV5-5, the J gene TRBJ2-1; perhaps TRBD2 as D (5 bases). This CDR3 contains 13 residues. Germline CDR1 reads SGHKS; CDR2 reads YYEKEE (reference sequence). V lost 1 base, J lost 5 bases, and 7 bases lay in between. The CDR3 DNA follows: TGTGCCAGCAGCTTGTTAGCGAACAATGAGCAGTTCTTC. The encoded protein is CASSLLANNEQFF.

The genes are TRBV2 and TRBJ1-2; 8 bases match TRBD1. The ends lost 6 bases at V and 6 bases at J; junction bases unmatched: 6. The CDR3 runs to 13 residues. Per germline, CDR1 SNHLY and CDR2 FYNNEI. In nucleotides, the CDR3 is TGTGCCAGCAGCGTTGGACAGGGAGATGGCTACACCTTC. Protein sequence: CASSVGQGDGYTF.

This clone has only one observation. The chain employs TRBV9 and TRBJ2-1, with 9 bases that match TRBD1. The CDR3 spans 16 residues. V lost 0 bases and J lost 6; bases outside the gene matches: 7. The germline CDR1 and CDR2 sequences are SGDLS and YYNGEE. Written as DNA, the CDR3 is TGTGCCAGCAGCGTAGCAACTTCGACAGGGGGCAATGAGCAGTTCTTC. Its protein is CASSVATSTGGNEQFF. Supplemented by reference TRBV9 and TRBJ2-1, the full variable domain reads DSGVTQTPKHLITATGQRVTLRCSPRSGDLSVYWYQQSLDQGLQFLIQYYNGEERAKGNILERFSAQQFPDLHSELNLSSLELGDSALYFCASSVATSTGGNEQFFGPGTRLTVL.

This chain uses TRBV18 with TRBJ2-3; TRBD2 is a possible D gene (5 bases). CDR3 length equals 14 residues. Germline lookup yields CDR1 KGHSH and CDR2 LQKENI. Trimming removed 6 bases at V and 4 bases at J, with 14 bases between. Written as DNA, the CDR3 is TGTGCCAGCTCCCCCAACGGCGGGCCAGATACGCAGTATTTT. Its translation is CASSPNGGPDTQYF.

CDR3 sequence reads: CASSAWNSPLHF. DNA for the CDR3: TGTGCCAGCAGCGCGTGGAATTCACCCCTCCACTTT. The chain joins TRBV5-4 to TRBJ1-6; no reliable D call. There are 12 residues in the CDR3. CDR1 SGHNT and CDR2 YYREEE come from the germline V gene (reference sequence). V lost 4 bases and J lost 7, with 6 bases in between.

DNA of the CDR3: TGTGCCACCGGGACCGGGGAGCTGTTTTTT. Translated: CATGTGELFF. The rearrangement links TRBV6-5 to TRBJ2-2; D is unclear. The CDR3 spans 10 residues. Deletions cut 10 bases from V and 5 bases from J, with 5 bases between. Per germline, CDR1 MNHEY and CDR2 SVGAGI.

This clone was seen a few times. The rearrangement joins TRBV5-5 to TRBJ2-3; D may be TRBD2 (5 bases). The V end lost 0 bases, the J end lost 5 bases, and 7 bases lay between the germline ends. CDR1 is SGHKS and CDR2 is YYEKEE in the germline V gene (reference sequence). The CDR3 totals 13 residues. CDR3 loop: CASSLGGEDTQYF. The CDR3 nucleotides are TGTGCCAGCAGCTTGGGGGGAGAAGATACGCAGTATTTT.